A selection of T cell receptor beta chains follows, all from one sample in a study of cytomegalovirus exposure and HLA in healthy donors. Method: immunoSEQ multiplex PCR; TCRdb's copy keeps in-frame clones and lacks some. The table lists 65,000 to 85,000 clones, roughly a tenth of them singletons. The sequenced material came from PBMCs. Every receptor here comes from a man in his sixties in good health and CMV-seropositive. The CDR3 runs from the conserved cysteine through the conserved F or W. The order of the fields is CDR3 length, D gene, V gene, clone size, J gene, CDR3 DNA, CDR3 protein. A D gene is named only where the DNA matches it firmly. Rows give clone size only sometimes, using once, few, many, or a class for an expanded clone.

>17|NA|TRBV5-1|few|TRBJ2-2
TGCGCCAGCAGCTTGCGTCCGCGGCGGTCGAACACCGGGGAGCTGTTTTTT
CASSLRPRRSNTGELFF
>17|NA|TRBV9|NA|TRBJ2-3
TGTGCCAGCAGCTCTCTATTCGGATCGACTAACACAGATACGCAGTATTTT
CASSSLFGSTNTDTQYF
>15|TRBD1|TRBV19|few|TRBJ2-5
TGTGCCAGTAGTACGCGGACAGGGTCGTTAGAGACCCAGTACTTC
CASSTRTGSLETQYF
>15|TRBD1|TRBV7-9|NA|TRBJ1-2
TGTGCCAGCAGCTCGGGACAGGGGCCCGACTATGGCTACACCTTC
CASSSGQGPDYGYTF
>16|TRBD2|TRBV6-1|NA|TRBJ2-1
TGTGCCAGCAGTGAAGCAGATCACCCCGGGGGGAATGAGCAGTTCTTC
CASSEADHPGGNEQFF
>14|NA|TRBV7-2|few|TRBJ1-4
TGTGCCAGCAGCCCGGACGGGTGGGGCGAAAAACTGTTTTTT
CASSPDGWGEKLFF
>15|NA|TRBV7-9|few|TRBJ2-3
TGTGCCAGCAGCCCGAGGCAGGGGGGCTCAGATACGCAGTATTTT
CASSPRQGGSDTQYF
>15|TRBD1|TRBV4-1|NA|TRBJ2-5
TGCGCCAGCAGCCCATCTGGACAGGGAGGAGAGACCCAGTACTTC
CASSPSGQGGETQYF
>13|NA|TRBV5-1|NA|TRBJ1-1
TGCGCCAGCAGCTGGACTTCGGACACTGAAGCTTTCTTT
CASSWTSDTEAFF
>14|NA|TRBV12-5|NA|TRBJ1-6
TGTGCTAGTGGTTTGGACGGTTATAATTCACCCCTCCACTTT
CASGLDGYNSPLHF
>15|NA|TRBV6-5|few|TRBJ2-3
TGTGCCAGCAGTTCCCCGGGGGCGGGAGCTGATACGCAGTATTTT
CASSSPGAGADTQYF
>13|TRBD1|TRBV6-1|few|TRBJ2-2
TGTGCCAGCAGAAAGGGGGCCTCCGGGGAGCTGTTTTTT
CASRKGASGELFF
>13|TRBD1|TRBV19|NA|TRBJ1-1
TGTGCCAGTACCACAGGGGTGGGCACTGAAGCTTTCTTT
CASTTGVGTEAFF
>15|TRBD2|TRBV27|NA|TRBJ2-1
TGTGCCAGCAGTTTAGGACTAGCGGGAGCTGATGAGCAGTTCTTC
CASSLGLAGADEQFF
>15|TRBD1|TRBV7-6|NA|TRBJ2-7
TGTGCCAGCAGCACGAAGCTGGGACAGGGGCCCGAGCAGTACTTC
CASSTKLGQGPEQYF
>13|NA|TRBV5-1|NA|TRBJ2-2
TGCGCCAGCAGTGTAGCGGACACCGGGGAGCTGTTTTTT
CASSVADTGELFF
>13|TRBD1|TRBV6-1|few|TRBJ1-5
TGTGCCAGCAGTTTCGACAGGGGGCAGCCCCAGCATTTT
CASSFDRGQPQHF
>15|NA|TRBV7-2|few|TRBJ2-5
TGTGCCAGCAGCTTAAGCGGGCTCACTCAAGAGACCCAGTACTTC
CASSLSGLTQETQYF
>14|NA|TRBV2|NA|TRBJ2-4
TGTGCCAGCAGTGACTGGGGGGTTAGAAACATTCAGTACTTC
CASSDWGVRNIQYF
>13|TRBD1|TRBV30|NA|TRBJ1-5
TGTGCCTGGACCACAGGGGTTAATCAGCCCCAGCATTTT
CAWTTGVNQPQHF
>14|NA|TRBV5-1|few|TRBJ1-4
TGCGCCAGCAGCTTCGCAGGGTTGGGAGAAAAACTGTTTTTT
CASSFAGLGEKLFF
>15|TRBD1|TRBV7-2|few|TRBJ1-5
TGTGCCAGCAGCTACAGGGGTCGGGGCAATCAGCCCCAGCATTTT
CASSYRGRGNQPQHF
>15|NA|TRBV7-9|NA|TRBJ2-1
TGTGCCAGCAGCTCAAGGGGGGGGGCCGAAAATGAGCAGTTCTTC
CASSSRGGAENEQFF
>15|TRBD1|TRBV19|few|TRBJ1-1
TGTGCCAGTAGCCGTGGACAGGGGCTGTTTTTTGAAGCTTTCTTT
CASSRGQGLFFEAFF
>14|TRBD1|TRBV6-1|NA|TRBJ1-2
TGTGCCAGCAGTAGGGACAGAGCTTCCTATGGCTACACCTTC
CASSRDRASYGYTF
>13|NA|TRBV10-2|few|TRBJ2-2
TGCGCCAGCAGTTCCGGTTTTACCGGGGAGCTGTTTTTT
CASSSGFTGELFF
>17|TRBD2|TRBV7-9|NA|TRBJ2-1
TGTGCCAGCAGCATTCGACTAGCGGGAGTCTCCTACAATGAGCAGTTCTTC
CASSIRLAGVSYNEQFF
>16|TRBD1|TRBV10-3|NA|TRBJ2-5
TGTGCCATCAGTGGGTCGACAGGGGCCAAAAGCGAGACCCAGTACTTC
CAISGSTGAKSETQYF
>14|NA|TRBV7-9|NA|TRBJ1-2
TGTGCCAGCAGCTTAGGACAGGCTAACTATGGCTACACCTTC
CASSLGQANYGYTF
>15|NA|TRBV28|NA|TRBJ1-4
TGTGCCAGCAATAAAAGGGGTAGAAGGAATGAAAAACTGTTTTTT
CASNKRGRRNEKLFF
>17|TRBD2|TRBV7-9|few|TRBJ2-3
TGTGCCAGCAGCCCCGACTTAGCGGGGCGATACACAGATACGCAGTATTTT
CASSPDLAGRYTDTQYF
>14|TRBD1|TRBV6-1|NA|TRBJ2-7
TGTGCCAGCAGTCTCCGACAGGGTGGGGACGAGCAGTACTTC
CASSLRQGGDEQYF
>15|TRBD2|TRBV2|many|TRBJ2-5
TGTGCCAGCAGTGAGCACGGACTAGCGGAAGAGACCCAGTACTTC
CASSEHGLAEETQYF
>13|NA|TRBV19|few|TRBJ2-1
TGTGCCAGCAGTACTAGCTCCTACAATGAGCAGTTCTTC
CASSTSSYNEQFF
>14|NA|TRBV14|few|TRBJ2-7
TGTGCCAGCAGCCAGCGGAGGCCCACCTACGAGCAGTACTTC
CASSQRRPTYEQYF
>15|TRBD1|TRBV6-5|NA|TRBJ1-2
TGTGCCAGCAGTTACTCAGGACAGGGGAACTATGGCTACACCTTC
CASSYSGQGNYGYTF
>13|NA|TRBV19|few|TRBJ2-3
TGTGCCAGTAATATGGACTTTACAGATACGCAGTATTTT
CASNMDFTDTQYF
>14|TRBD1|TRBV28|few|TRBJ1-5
TGTGCCAGCAGTTTAGGACAGGGGCTCCAGCCCCAGCATTTT
CASSLGQGLQPQHF
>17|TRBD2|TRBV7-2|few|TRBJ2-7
TGTGCCAGCAGCTGGAGACTAGCGGGAGAGAGCCCCTACGAGCAGTACTTC
CASSWRLAGESPYEQYF
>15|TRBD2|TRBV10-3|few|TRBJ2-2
TGTGCCATCGGGGGGGGTCTCAGTCCCACCGGGGAGCTGTTTTTT
CAIGGGLSPTGELFF
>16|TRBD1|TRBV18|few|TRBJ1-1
TGTGCCAGCTCACCTTTAACCGGGACAGCGAACACTGAAGCTTTCTTT
CASSPLTGTANTEAFF
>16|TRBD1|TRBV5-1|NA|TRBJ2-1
TGCGCCAGCAGCTTGGGAGGACAGGGTTCCTACAATGAGCAGTTCTTC
CASSLGGQGSYNEQFF
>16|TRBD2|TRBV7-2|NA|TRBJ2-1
TGTGCCAGCATCCTCTTGCCGGGACTAGCGGGAGATGAGCAGTTCTTC
CASILLPGLAGDEQFF
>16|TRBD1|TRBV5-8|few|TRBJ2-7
TGTGCCAGCATCGACTATCCGGGACAGGGGCTCCACGAGCAGTACTTC
CASIDYPGQGLHEQYF
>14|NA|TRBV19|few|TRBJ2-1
TGTGCCAGTACTGGCGGGACGACCTACAATGAGCAGTTCTTC
CASTGGTTYNEQFF
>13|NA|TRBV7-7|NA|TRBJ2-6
TGTGCTAGCGCGTCTTCTGGGGCCAACGTCCTGACTTTC
CASASSGANVLTF
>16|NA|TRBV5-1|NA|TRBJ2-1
TGCGCCAGCAGGGACTCGGGGGAGGTGACCTACAATGAGCAGTTCTTC
CASRDSGEVTYNEQFF
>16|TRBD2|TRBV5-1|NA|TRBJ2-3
TGCGCCAGCAGCTTGGGGACTAGCGAGCTCACAGATACGCAGTATTTT
CASSLGTSELTDTQYF
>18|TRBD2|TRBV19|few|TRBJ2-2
TGTGCCAGTACCCCGGGACTAGCGGGAGGTATGGACACCGGGGAGCTGTTTTTT
CASTPGLAGGMDTGELFF
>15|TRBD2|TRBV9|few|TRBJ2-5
TGTGCCAGCAGCGGAGCGGGGGGGAAGGGAGAGACCCAGTACTTC
CASSGAGGKGETQYF
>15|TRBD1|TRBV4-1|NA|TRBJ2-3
TGCGCCAGCAGCTCAGACGAGGGGGCGAGAGATACGCAGTATTTT
CASSSDEGARDTQYF
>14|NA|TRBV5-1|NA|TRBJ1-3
TGCGCCAGCAGCATAGGGACAACTGGAAACACCATATATTTT
CASSIGTTGNTIYF